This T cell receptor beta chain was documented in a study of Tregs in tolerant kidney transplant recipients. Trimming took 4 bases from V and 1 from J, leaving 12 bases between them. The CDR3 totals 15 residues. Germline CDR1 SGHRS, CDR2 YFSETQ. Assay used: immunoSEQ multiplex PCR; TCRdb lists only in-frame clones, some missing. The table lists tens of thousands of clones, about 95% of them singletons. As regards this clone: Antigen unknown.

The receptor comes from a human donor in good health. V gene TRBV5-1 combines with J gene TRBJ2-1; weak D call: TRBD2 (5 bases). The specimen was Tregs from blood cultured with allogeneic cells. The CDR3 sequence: CASSPVGVSYNEQFF. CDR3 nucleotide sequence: TGCGCCAGCAGCCCGGTCGGGGTTTCCTACAATGAGCAGTTCTTC.